This TCR beta chain was observed in a study of blood T cell repertoires in COVID-19 (dated by TCRdb to the early 2020s). As for the study more broadly: Samples covering the acute and convalescent phases of COVID-19 were provided by collaborators in the United States, Italy and Spain. Samples came from the ongoing ImmuneRACE study (first 160 participants) plus 1,254 subjects from 6 global collaborators. Sample metadata almost always included a de-identified subject ID, COVID-19 status, age in years and sex. Subjects who had been exposed to COVID-19, were actively infected with it, or had recovered from it provided the deeply sampled blood TCRbeta repertoires that made up the dataset. The material from the prospective study consisted of cDNA or gDNA derived from T cells, B-cell-depleted T cells, or PBMCs. A freely available public database, intended as a resource for researchers studying the immune response to SARS-CoV-2, is where the repertoires were released. Where HLA class I and class II types were available, the types were taken from metadata supplied by the sample provider, not from assay-based typing. The paper's findings and limits, for the study overall: How much clinical and demographic metadata was included differed by source and by participant, and the metadata was provided uncurated.

TCRbeta CDR3 regions were amplified from genomic DNA using the immunoSEQ Assay, a bias-controlled multiplex PCR. In the authors' own workflow: The number of nucleated cells in each sample was estimated by amplification of reference gene primers within the assay. To quantify the absolute abundance of each unique TCRbeta CDR3 rearrangement, sequence reads were collapsed and filtered. Productive Simpson clonality was computed per sample as the square root of Simpson's diversity index over productive rearrangements. What TCRdb holds here is the immuneACCESS table cut down to in-frame rearrangements. Part of the clones is not present; checked against another copy, under half of the missing clones reflect an unresolved V gene, and the others are unexplained. That table is the source of V, J and clone size, and D and trimming were worked out from the DNA. Present in this sample are 30,000 to 35,000 clones, 80% to 90% of which were seen just once. The biggest ten clones account for about 3.9% of the sample.

Turning to this clone: Its antigen remains unidentified. No much larger clone exists at a distance of one base, and base qualities are not known.

Trimming removed 2 bases from V and 8 bases from J, leaving 13 bases between the germline ends. The CDR3 runs 13 amino acids, cysteine and phenylalanine included. Solely the CDR3 DNA is kept, with 39 bases framed from the first base. CDR1 SGHDT and CDR2 YYEEEE were looked up in the germline V gene. The collaborating institutions used their own protocols to collect whole blood in K2EDTA tubes. For TCRbeta analysis, collaborators shipped samples as frozen whole blood, isolated PBMCs, or DNA extracted from either of those sample types. The receptor chain draws on TRBV5-6 and TRBJ1-2, and the D gene may be TRBD1, 5 bases matching. This receptor was taken from a man in his fifties with acute or convalescent COVID-19. The sequenced sample was peripheral blood. The CDR3 has the sequence CASSFGGSRGYTF. The DNA reads as follows: TGTGCCAGCAGCTTCGGGGGGTCCCGAGGCTACACCTTC. Joined to the reference TRBV5-6 and TRBJ1-2 proteins, this CDR3 gives the full variable domain: DAGVTQSPTHLIKTRGQQVTLRCSPKSGHDTVSWYQQALGQGPQFIFQYYEEEERQRGNFPDRFSGHQFPNYSSELNVNALLLGDSALYLCASSFGGSRGYTFGSGTRLTVV.